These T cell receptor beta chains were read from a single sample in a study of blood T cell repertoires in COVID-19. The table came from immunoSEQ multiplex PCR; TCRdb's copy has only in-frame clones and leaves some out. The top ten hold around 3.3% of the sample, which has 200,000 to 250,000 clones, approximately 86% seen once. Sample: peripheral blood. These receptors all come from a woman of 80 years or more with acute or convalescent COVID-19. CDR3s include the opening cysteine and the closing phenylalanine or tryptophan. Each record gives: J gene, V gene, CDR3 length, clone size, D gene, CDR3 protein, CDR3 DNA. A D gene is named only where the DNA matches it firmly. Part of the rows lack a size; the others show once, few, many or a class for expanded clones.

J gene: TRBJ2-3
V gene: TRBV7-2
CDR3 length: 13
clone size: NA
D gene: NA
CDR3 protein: CASTKGVIDTQYF
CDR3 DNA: TGTGCCAGCACCAAGGGGGTCATAGATACGCAGTATTTT

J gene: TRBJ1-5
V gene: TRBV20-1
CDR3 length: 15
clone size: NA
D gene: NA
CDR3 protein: CSASLGYGVSQPQHF
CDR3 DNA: TGCAGTGCTAGTTTGGGATACGGGGTCTCTCAGCCCCAGCATTTT

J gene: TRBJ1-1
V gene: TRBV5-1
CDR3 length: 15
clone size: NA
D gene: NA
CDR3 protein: CASSVTGNMNTEAFF
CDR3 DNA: TGCGCCAGCAGCGTGACAGGTAACATGAACACTGAAGCTTTCTTT

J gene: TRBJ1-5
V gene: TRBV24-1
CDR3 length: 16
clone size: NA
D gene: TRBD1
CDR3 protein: CATSDRTGVGNQPQHF
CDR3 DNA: TGTGCCACCAGTGATCGGACAGGGGTGGGCAATCAGCCCCAGCATTTT

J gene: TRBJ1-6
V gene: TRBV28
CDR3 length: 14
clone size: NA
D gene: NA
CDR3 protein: CASSWTVLNSPLHF
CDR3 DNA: TGTGCCAGCAGCTGGACAGTGCTTAATTCACCCCTCCACTTT

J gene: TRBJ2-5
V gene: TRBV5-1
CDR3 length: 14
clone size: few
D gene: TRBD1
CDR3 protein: CASSLGTGQETQYF
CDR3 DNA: TGCGCCAGCAGCTTGGGGACAGGCCAAGAGACCCAGTACTTC

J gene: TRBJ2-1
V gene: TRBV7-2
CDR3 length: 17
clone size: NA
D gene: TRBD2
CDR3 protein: CASSVGTSFTLLHEQFF
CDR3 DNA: TGTGCCAGCAGCGTAGGGACTAGCTTCACCTTGTTACATGAGCAGTTCTTC

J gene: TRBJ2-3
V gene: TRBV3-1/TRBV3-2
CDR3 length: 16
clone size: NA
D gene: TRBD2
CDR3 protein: CASSQDASGGPDTQYF
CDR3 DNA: TGTGCCAGCAGCCAAGATGCCAGCGGGGGCCCAGATACGCAGTATTTT

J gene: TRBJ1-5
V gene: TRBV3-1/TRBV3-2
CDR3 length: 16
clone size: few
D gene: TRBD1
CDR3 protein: CASSQRQGMVGQPQHF
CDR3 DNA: TGTGCCAGCAGCCAGAGACAGGGGATGGTGGGACAGCCCCAGCATTTT

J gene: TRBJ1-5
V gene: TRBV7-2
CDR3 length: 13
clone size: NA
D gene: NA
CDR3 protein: CASSPESNQPQHF
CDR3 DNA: TGTGCCAGCAGCCCCGAGAGTAATCAGCCCCAGCATTTT

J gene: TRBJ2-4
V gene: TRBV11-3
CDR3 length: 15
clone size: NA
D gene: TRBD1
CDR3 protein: CASSFSGTGENIQYF
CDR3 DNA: TGTGCCAGCAGCTTCTCCGGGACAGGGGAAAACATTCAGTACTTC

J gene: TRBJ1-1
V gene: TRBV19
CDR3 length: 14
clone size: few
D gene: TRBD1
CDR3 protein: CASSPGQGGTEAFF
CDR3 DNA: TGTGCCAGTAGTCCGGGACAGGGGGGCACTGAAGCTTTCTTT

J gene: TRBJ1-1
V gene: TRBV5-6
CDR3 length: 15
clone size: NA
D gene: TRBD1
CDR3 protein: CASSLRPGGATEAFF
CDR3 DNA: TGTGCCAGCAGCCTTCGACCAGGGGGCGCGACTGAAGCTTTCTTT

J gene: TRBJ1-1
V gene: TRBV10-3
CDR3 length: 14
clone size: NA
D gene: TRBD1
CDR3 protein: CAMGQGEGDTEAFF
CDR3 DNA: TGTGCCATGGGACAGGGGGAAGGCGACACTGAAGCTTTCTTT

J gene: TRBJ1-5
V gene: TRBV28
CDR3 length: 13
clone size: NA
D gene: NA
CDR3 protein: CASSSGGRQPQHF
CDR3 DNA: TGTGCCAGCAGCTCGGGGGGGAGGCAGCCCCAGCATTTT

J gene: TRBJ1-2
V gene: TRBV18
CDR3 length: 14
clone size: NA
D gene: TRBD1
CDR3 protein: CASSPSTGIYGYTF
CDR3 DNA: TGTGCCAGCTCACCCTCGACAGGGATTTATGGCTACACCTTC